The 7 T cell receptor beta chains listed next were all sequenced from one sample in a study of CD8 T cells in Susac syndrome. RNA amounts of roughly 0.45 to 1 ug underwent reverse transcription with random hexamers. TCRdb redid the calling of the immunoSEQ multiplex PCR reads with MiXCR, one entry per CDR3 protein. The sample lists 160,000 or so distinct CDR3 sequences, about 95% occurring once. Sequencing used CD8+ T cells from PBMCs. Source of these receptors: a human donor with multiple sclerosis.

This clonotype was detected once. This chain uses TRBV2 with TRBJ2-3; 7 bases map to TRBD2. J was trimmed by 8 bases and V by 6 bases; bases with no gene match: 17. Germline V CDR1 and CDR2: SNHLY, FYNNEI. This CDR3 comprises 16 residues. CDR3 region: CASRAFGGDPTFTQYF. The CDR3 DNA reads TGTGCCAGCAGGGCTTTTGGGGGGGATCCGACCTTTACGCAGTATTTT.

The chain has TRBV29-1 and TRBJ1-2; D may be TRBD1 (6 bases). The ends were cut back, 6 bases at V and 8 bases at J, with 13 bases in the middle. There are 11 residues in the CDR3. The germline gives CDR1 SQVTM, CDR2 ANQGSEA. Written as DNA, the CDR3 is TGCAGCGTCCTCGGACAGAGGGGCTACACCTTC. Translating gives CSVLGQRGYTF.

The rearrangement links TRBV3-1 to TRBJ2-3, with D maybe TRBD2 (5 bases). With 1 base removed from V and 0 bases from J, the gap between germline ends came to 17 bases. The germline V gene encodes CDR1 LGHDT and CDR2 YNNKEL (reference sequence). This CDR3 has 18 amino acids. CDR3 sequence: CASSQGGEWASSTDTQYF. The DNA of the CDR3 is TGTGCCAGCAGCCAAGGTGGGGAGTGGGCTAGCAGCACAGATACGCAGTATTTT.

For the CDR3, the DNA is TGTGCCAGCAGCCCCCCAGGGACAGCGTACAATGAGCAGTTCTTC. Amino acid sequence: CASSPPGTAYNEQFF. The rearrangement uses TRBV7-9 and TRBJ2-1; 7 nucleotides match TRBD1. Germline-derived CDR1 and CDR2 are SEHNR and FQNEAQ (reference sequence). J lost 4 bases, V lost 5 bases, and 8 bases had no gene match. This CDR3 has 15 amino acids. Supplemented by reference TRBV7-9 and TRBJ2-1, the full variable domain reads DTGVSQNPRHKITKRGQNVTFRCDPISEHNRLYWYRQTLGQGPEFLTYFQNEAQLEKSRLLSDRFSAERPKGSFSTLEIQRTEQGDSAMYLCASSPPGTAYNEQFFGPGTRLTVL.

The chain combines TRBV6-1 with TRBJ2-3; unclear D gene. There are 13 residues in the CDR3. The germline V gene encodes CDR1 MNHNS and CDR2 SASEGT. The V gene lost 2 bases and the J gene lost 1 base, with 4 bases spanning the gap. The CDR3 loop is CASSEFGTDTQYF. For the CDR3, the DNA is TGTGCCAGCAGTGAATTTGGCACAGATACGCAGTATTTT.

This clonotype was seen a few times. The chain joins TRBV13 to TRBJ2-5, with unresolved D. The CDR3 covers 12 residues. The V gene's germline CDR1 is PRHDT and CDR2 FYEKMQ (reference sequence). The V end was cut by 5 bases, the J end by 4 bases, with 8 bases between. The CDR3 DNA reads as TGTGCCAGCAGCCAAGGTGGAGAGACCCAGTACTTC. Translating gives CASSQGGETQYF.

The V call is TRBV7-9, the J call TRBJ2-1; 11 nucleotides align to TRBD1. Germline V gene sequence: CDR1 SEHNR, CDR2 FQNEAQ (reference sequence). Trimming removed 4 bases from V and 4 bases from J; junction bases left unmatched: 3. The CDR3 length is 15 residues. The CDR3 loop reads CASSWGQGEYNEQFF. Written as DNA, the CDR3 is TGTGCCAGCAGCTGGGGACAGGGGGAGTACAATGAGCAGTTCTTC.